Each of the 25 T cell receptor beta chains below was sequenced from the same sample in a study of cytomegalovirus exposure and HLA in healthy donors listed by TCRdb under 2017. Library generation was performed with the immunoSEQ multiplex PCR assay. A mixture of 60 forward primers for TCR Vbeta segments and 13 reverse primers for TCR Jbeta segments was used in the multiplex PCR. This immuneACCESS table, as held by TCRdb, lists in-frame sequences with V and J called but not all clones. Of the missing ones, under half trace to an unresolved V gene in checked studies; the others have no known cause. The table for this sample records approximately 110,000 clones. The ten largest clones add up to 2.5% to 3% of the sample. Sequencing used PBMCs. The receptors come from a man aged 30 to 39 in good health and CMV-seronegative.

V and J are TRBV9 and TRBJ2-5; D might be TRBD1 (5 bases). CDR1 SGDLS and CDR2 YYNGEE come from the germline V gene. There are 15 residues in the CDR3. Trimming left V 3 bases short and J 1 base short, with 13 bases between. CDR3 protein: CASSATGWVQETQYF. Here the CDR3 DNA reads TGTGCCAGCAGCGCTACAGGCTGGGTCCAAGAGACCCAGTACTTC.

V gene TRBV19 combines with J gene TRBJ2-7; possible D gene TRBD2, 6 bases. Trimming shortened V by 6 bases and J by 3 bases, and 21 bases separated the two germline ends. The CDR3 is made up of 16 amino acids. Germline lookup yields CDR1 LNHDA and CDR2 SQIVND (reference sequence). The CDR3 is CASSPSGFAEYYEQYF. CDR3 nucleotides: TGTGCCAGTAGCCCCAGCGGGTTCGCCGAATACTACGAGCAGTACTTC.

The V and J genes are TRBV7-2 and TRBJ2-3; 8 nucleotides line up with TRBD2. V shed 1 base, J shed 1 base, and the junction held 1 base outside the gene matches. This CDR3 has 15 residues. The V gene's germline CDR1 is SGHTA and CDR2 FQGNSA. The CDR3 sequence: CASSLDGRGTDTQYF. DNA for the CDR3: TGTGCCAGCAGCTTAGACGGGAGGGGCACAGATACGCAGTATTTT.

The CDR3 DNA is TGTGCCAGCCAGCAGGACATCTTCATCACAGATACGCAGTATTTT. Amino acids: CASQQDIFITDTQYF. The chain couples TRBV6-1 to TRBJ2-3, with a weak D call TRBD1 (5 bases). The CDR3 runs to 15 residues. Germline V gene sequence: CDR1 MNHNS, CDR2 SASEGT. The V and J ends lost 8 bases and 2 bases respectively, with 17 bases between them.

The genes are TRBV30 and TRBJ2-5; D not certain. The J call may be faulty, since TRBJ2-7 better matches the DNA end. The length of the CDR3 is 13 residues. CDR1 GTSNPN and CDR2 SVGIG come from the germline V gene (reference sequence). The chain's CDR3 is CAWVPSDSYEQYF. In DNA form, the CDR3 reads TGTGCCTGGGTCCCTTCCGACTCCTACGAGCAGTACTTC.

The chain joins TRBV6-1 to TRBJ1-1; D ambiguous. V was trimmed by 6 bases and J by 1 base, leaving 12 bases between them. The CDR3 totals 14 residues. Germline values: CDR1 MNHNS, CDR2 SASEGT. The CDR3 reads CASSLWGENTEAFF. In DNA form, the CDR3 reads TGTGCCAGCAGCTTGTGGGGAGAGAACACTGAAGCTTTCTTT.

The V and J genes are TRBV7-9 and TRBJ2-1; D gene uncertain. CDR1 and CDR2 from the germline V gene are SEHNR and FQNEAQ (reference sequence). The CDR3 has 10 residues. V was cut by 8 bases and J by 5 bases, with 4 bases left in between. CDR3 DNA sequence: TGTGCCAGCGCGGACAATGAGCAGTTCTTC. Its translation: CASADNEQFF. The full variable domain, completed using reference TRBV7-9 and TRBJ2-1, is DTGVSQNPRHKITKRGQNVTFRCDPISEHNRLYWYRQTLGQGPEFLTYFQNEAQLEKSRLLSDRFSAERPKGSFSTLEIQRTEQGDSAMYLCASADNEQFFGPGTRLTVL.

This chain connects TRBV28 to TRBJ2-1; tentative D call: TRBD2 (5 bases). CDR1 is MDHEN and CDR2 is SYDVKM in the germline V gene. The V gene lost 5 bases and the J gene lost 0 bases, with 17 bases spanning the gap. The CDR3 totals 17 residues. The CDR3 DNA reads TGTGCCAGCAGTATCCTGGGTAGCGCAAGCTCCTACAATGAGCAGTTCTTC. It is translated as CASSILGSASSYNEQFF.

DNA for the CDR3: TGTGCCTGGAGTCTATCTCACAGGGGCGTCACGGACACTGAAGCTTTCTTT. Its protein is CAWSLSHRGVTDTEAFF. The gene calls are TRBV30 and TRBJ1-1; 7 positions agree with TRBD1. Germline trimming cut 2 bases from V and 3 bases from J; bases unmatched to any gene: 15. The CDR3 loop spans 17 amino acids. Germline CDR1 GTSNPN, CDR2 SVGIG (reference sequence).

The chain couples TRBV4-1 to TRBJ2-1, with D perhaps matching TRBD2 (5 bases). Trimming removed 1 base at V and 7 bases at J, with 14 bases between. The V gene's germline CDR1 is MGHRA and CDR2 YSYEKL. The CDR3 totals 15 residues. CDR3 sequence (DNA): TGCGCCAGCAGCCAAGCGACGGGATCTTGGAATGAGCAGTTCTTC. Translated: CASSQATGSWNEQFF.

Turning to this clone: Other DNA sequences in the same sample also yield this CDR3. The CDR3 loop reads CASSATGDSYTLHF. The CDR3 nucleotides are TGTGCCAGCAGCGCGACAGGGGATTCCTACACCCTCCACTTT. V and J are TRBV9 and TRBJ1-6, with TRBD1 matching 8 bases. Germline V gene sequence: CDR1 SGDLS, CDR2 YYNGEE. V dropped 3 bases and J dropped 14; count of bases not matched to a gene: 10. This CDR3 is built from 14 residues.

This sequence joins TRBV28 and TRBJ2-7; D is undetermined. The germline V gene encodes CDR1 MDHEN and CDR2 SYDVKM. With 6 bases removed from V and 3 bases from J, the gap between germline ends came to 9 bases. The length of the CDR3 is 12 residues. CDR3: CASRQSGYEQYF. In DNA, the CDR3 is TGTGCCAGCAGGCAGTCGGGCTACGAGCAGTACTTC.

V is TRBV6-6 and J is TRBJ2-2; 8 bases map to TRBD2. CDR1 is MNHNY, CDR2 SVGAGI, per germline (reference sequence). This CDR3 contains 14 residues. Trimming took 4 bases from V and 3 from J; bases not matched to a gene: 1. In nucleotides, the CDR3 is TGTGCCAGCAGTTTAGCGGGACACACCGGGGAGCTGTTTTTT. Amino acids: CASSLAGHTGELFF.

The chain couples TRBV9 to TRBJ1-2, with D perhaps TRBD1 (6 bases). The ends were cut back, 0 bases at V and 8 bases at J, with 20 bases in the middle. The CDR3 is made up of 16 amino acids. Germline V gene sequence: CDR1 SGDLS, CDR2 YYNGEE. CDR3 residues: CASSVGTASTLKGYTF. CDR3 bases: TGTGCCAGCAGCGTAGGGACAGCTAGTACCTTAAAGGGCTACACCTTC.

The chain joins TRBV7-2 to TRBJ2-7; 8 bases are shared with TRBD2. CDR1 is SGHTA, CDR2 FQGNSA, per germline. V shed 6 bases, J shed 2 bases, and the junction held 12 bases outside the gene matches. CDR3 length: 16 amino acids. CDR3: CASSPRRLAGTYEQYF. CDR3 bases: TGTGCCAGCAGTCCTAGGCGGCTAGCGGGTACCTACGAGCAGTACTTC.

The V gene is TRBV6-5, the J gene TRBJ2-5, with TRBD2 matching over 7 bases. CDR1 is MNHEY and CDR2 is SVGAGI in the germline V gene. Germline trimming cut 2 bases from V and 4 bases from J; bases unmatched to any gene: 4. This CDR3 contains 14 residues. The CDR3 loop reads CASSYGGSRETQYF. The CDR3 coding sequence is TGTGCCAGCAGTTACGGCGGGAGCAGAGAGACCCAGTACTTC.

The chain couples TRBV29-1 to TRBJ2-2; 8 bases are shared with TRBD2. The V gene end was trimmed by 3 bases and the J gene end by 1 base; junction bases not matched to a gene: 4. The CDR3 is 15 residues long. The germline gives CDR1 SQVTM, CDR2 ANQGSEA. The CDR3 sequence is CSVDSGTENTGELFF. The CDR3 DNA reads as TGCAGCGTTGATAGCGGGACGGAGAACACCGGGGAGCTGTTTTTT.

The chain recombines TRBV6-5 with TRBJ1-1, with TRBD1 identical over 7 bases. Germline CDR1 is MNHEY and CDR2 is SVGAGI. The CDR3 extends over 13 amino acids. The V segment lost 8 bases and the J segment 5 bases; nucleotides outside the gene matches: 8. Written as DNA, the CDR3 is TGTGCCAGCGGCTCCAGGGGGGAAACTGAAGCTTTCTTT. Encoded protein: CASGSRGETEAFF.

The rearrangement uses TRBV7-8 and TRBJ1-4, with 7 bases matching TRBD1. With 4 bases clipped from V and 5 bases from J, the junction kept 7 bases outside the gene matches. Germline-derived CDR1 and CDR2 are SGHVS and FQNEAQ. This CDR3 is built from 15 residues. In DNA, the CDR3 is TGTGCCAGCAGCTCAACGGGACAGTTAAATGAAAAACTGTTTTTT. Amino acids: CASSSTGQLNEKLFF.

The chain joins TRBV29-1 to TRBJ1-1; 11 bases map to TRBD1. The ends lost 7 bases at V and 1 base at J; junction bases unmatched: 5. Per the germline V gene, CDR1 is SQVTM and CDR2 is ANQGSEA. The CDR3 sequence is 14 residues long. The CDR3 coding sequence is TGCAGCGGTGGACAGGGGGCAAGGAACACTGAAGCTTTCTTT. It codes for CSGGQGARNTEAFF.

This sequence joins TRBV19 and TRBJ1-1; TRBD1 is a possible D gene (6 bases). The germline V gene encodes CDR1 LNHDA and CDR2 SQIVND (reference sequence). V lost 2 bases to trimming and J lost 5 bases, with 9 bases between them. The CDR3 sequence is 13 residues long. CDR3 residues: CASSITGWTEAFF. CDR3 bases: TGTGCCAGTAGTATAACAGGGTGGACTGAAGCTTTCTTT.

This chain connects TRBV19 to TRBJ1-2; no definite D call. Germline V gene lookup returns CDR1 LNHDA and CDR2 SQIVND (reference sequence). CDR3 length: 15 amino acids. Trimming pared 5 bases from V and 0 bases from J, leaving 13 bases between. CDR3 protein: CASSVSFEANYGYTF. Here the CDR3 DNA reads TGTGCCAGTAGTGTGAGCTTCGAAGCTAACTATGGCTACACCTTC.

The rearrangement links TRBV28 to TRBJ2-5, with D perhaps matching TRBD1 (6 bases). The J call may be incorrect, as the DNA end agrees better with TRBJ2-7. Germline V gene sequence: CDR1 MDHEN, CDR2 SYDVKM. CDR3 length: 16 amino acids. Here the CDR3 DNA reads TGTGCCAGCAGTAACTCCCCGGACAGCTCGACCTACGAGCAGTACTTC. Its protein is CASSNSPDSSTYEQYF.

The chain recombines TRBV14 with TRBJ2-2; D not certain. The CDR3 totals 15 residues. Between the trimmed V and J ends, which lost 4 bases and 5 bases, there was a span of 14 bases. CDR1 is SGHDN and CDR2 is FVKESK in the germline V gene. The CDR3 here is CASSPTRVLTGELFF. DNA for the CDR3: TGTGCCAGCAGCCCTACCCGGGTCCTAACCGGGGAGCTGTTTTTT.

This chain links TRBV5-1 with TRBJ2-1; 7 nucleotides agree with TRBD2. The CDR3 length is 14 residues. CDR1 is SGHRS, CDR2 YFSETQ, per germline. V lost 0 bases and J lost 5; bases outside the gene matches: 2. The CDR3 bases are TGCGCCAGCAGCTTGGGACTAGCAGACAATGAGCAGTTCTTC. This sequence encodes CASSLGLADNEQFF. Full variable domain (outside the CDR3, taken from reference TRBV5-1 and TRBJ2-1): KAGVTQTPRYLIKTRGQQVTLSCSPISGHRSVSWYQQTPGQGLQFLFEYFSETQRNKGNFPGRFSGRQFSNSRSEMNVSTLELGDSALYLCASSLGLADNEQFFGPGTRLTVL.